Below, 21 T cell receptor beta chains from the same sample are listed, as sequenced in a study of radiotherapy plus CTLA-4 blockade in lung cancer. Some clones are missing from TCRdb's copy, which holds only in-frame ones; the method was immunoSEQ multiplex PCR. The sample has roughly 59,000 clones, approximately 65% seen once. This material consisted of peripheral blood, taken from a patient treated with radiotherapy plus ipilimumab. These receptor sequences come from a human donor with non-small cell lung cancer whose response to radiotherapy plus ipilimumab could not be evaluated.

This chain connects TRBV19 to TRBJ1-2; D gene unclear. The CDR3 is 16 amino acids. Trimming removed 6 bases from V and 4 bases from J, with 21 bases in between. CDR1 and CDR2 (germline): LNHDA, SQIVND (reference sequence). The CDR3 is CASSHQAGTGSYGYTF. CDR3 DNA: TGTGCCAGTAGCCACCAAGCGGGCACCGGAAGCTATGGCTACACCTTC. The whole variable domain, remainder taken from reference TRBV19 and TRBJ1-2, is DGGITQSPKYLFRKEGQNVTLSCEQNLNHDAMYWYRQDPGQGLRLIYYSQIVNDFQKGDIAEGYSVSREKKESFPLTVTSAQKNPTAFYLCASSHQAGTGSYGYTFGSGTRLTVV.

The chain couples TRBV7-2 to TRBJ2-1, with 9 bases lining up with TRBD2. This CDR3 has 15 residues. V lost 2 bases to trimming and J lost 3 bases; unmatched junction nucleotides: 2. CDR1 is SGHTA and CDR2 is FQGNSA in the germline V gene. CDR3 protein: CASSLRREGYNEQFF. Here the CDR3 DNA reads TGTGCCAGCAGCTTAAGGCGGGAGGGCTACAATGAGCAGTTCTTC.

This clone has just a few counts. J is TRBJ2-2 and V is TRBV28; TRBD1 might be the D (5 bases). V shed 4 bases and J shed 5 bases, with 17 bases lying between them. The V gene's germline CDR1 is MDHEN and CDR2 SYDVKM. This CDR3 is built from 16 residues. CDR3 amino acids: CASSYRKLYITGELFF. The CDR3 DNA reads TGTGCCAGCAGTTACAGGAAGCTATATATAACCGGGGAGCTGTTTTTT.

The V call is TRBV2, the J call TRBJ2-2, with D perhaps TRBD1 (5 bases). Germline CDR1 SNHLY, CDR2 FYNNEI. The V and J ends lost 7 bases and 4 bases respectively, with 13 bases between them. The CDR3 spans 14 residues. As DNA, the CDR3 is TGTGCCAGCAATAAGGGGTTTGGCACCGGGGAGCTGTTTTTT. It is translated as CASNKGFGTGELFF.

V is TRBV6-5 and J is TRBJ1-2; 10 positions agree with TRBD1. This CDR3 has 13 amino acids. The trim removed 4 bases at V and 6 bases at J, leaving 2 bases unmatched. Germline assignment: CDR1 MNHEY and CDR2 SVGAGI. The CDR3 DNA reads as TGTGCCAGCAGTTGGACAGGGGGAAATGGCTACACCTTC. As protein: CASSWTGGNGYTF.

This clone was observed a handful of times. J is TRBJ1-2 and V is TRBV7-2; maybe TRBD1 (6 bases). Trimming took off 2 bases at V and 4 bases at J, with 11 bases between the two ends. The CDR3 is made up of 14 amino acids. The germline V gene encodes CDR1 SGHTA and CDR2 FQGNSA. The CDR3 coding sequence is TGTGCCAGCAGCTTAATGGACAGCTTCTATGGCTACACCTTC. This translates into CASSLMDSFYGYTF. The complete variable domain, with remaining parts taken from reference TRBV7-2 and TRBJ1-2, reads GAGVSQSPSNKVTEKGKDVELRCDPISGHTALYWYRQSLGQGLEFLIYFQGNSAPDKSGLPSDRFSAERTGGSVSTLTIQRTQQEDSAVYLCASSLMDSFYGYTFGSGTRLTVV.

There are many counts of this clone. The CDR3 spells CASHNTGSGDTEAFF. Here the CDR3 DNA reads TGCGCCAGCCACAATACAGGGTCTGGGGACACTGAAGCTTTCTTT. This sequence joins TRBV10-2 and TRBJ1-1, with a possible D match to TRBD1 (6 bases). Per the germline V gene, CDR1 is WSHSY and CDR2 is SAAADI. This CDR3 comprises 15 residues. V was pared by 8 bases and J by 3 bases, with 19 bases between.

The chain carries TRBV7-2 and TRBJ2-1, with D possibly matching TRBD2 (7 bases). In germline, CDR1 is SGHTA, CDR2 FQGNSA. CDR3 length equals 16 residues. Trimming pared 2 bases from V and 3 bases from J, leaving 14 bases between. The CDR3, as DNA: TGTGCCAGCAGCTTATTCGCGGGGGCCCTCTACAATGAGCAGTTCTTC. It codes for CASSLFAGALYNEQFF.

The chain joins TRBV5-1 to TRBJ1-3; D gene uncertain. V was pared by 7 bases and J by 0 bases, with 11 bases between. Germline V gives CDR1 SGHRS, CDR2 YFSETQ. The CDR3 loop spans 14 amino acids. The CDR3 region has the DNA TGCGCCAGCCGGCGAGGGAACTCTGGAAACACCATATATTTT. Protein: CASRRGNSGNTIYF.

Only a few counts were recorded for this clone. Other DNA sequences in this specimen translate into the identical CDR3. J is TRBJ1-2 and V is TRBV7-9; TRBD1 is a possible D gene (5 bases). Trimming took off 1 base at V and 2 bases at J, with 5 bases between the two ends. This CDR3 is 13 amino acids long. Germline CDR1 SEHNR, CDR2 FQNEAQ (reference sequence). The CDR3 DNA sequence: TGTGCCAGCAGCTTAGGACAGAACTATGGCTACACCTTC. It translates to CASSLGQNYGYTF.

The chain uses TRBV28 and TRBJ1-5, with TRBD1 matching over 9 bases. The CDR3 covers 15 residues. Germline loops: CDR1 MDHEN, CDR2 SYDVKM. V trimming: 3 bases; J trimming: 3 bases; junction bases outside the gene matches: 3. In DNA, the CDR3 is TGTGCCAGCAGTTTCGGACAGGGGTTCAATCAGCCCCAGCATTTT. Residues: CASSFGQGFNQPQHF.

CDR3 in DNA: TGCGCCAGCAGCTTGTCCCCGGGGGGGGCCAACGAGCCCCAGCATTTT. It yields the protein CASSLSPGGANEPQHF. The rearrangement joins TRBV5-1 to TRBJ1-5, with D maybe TRBD1 (6 bases). Germline values: CDR1 SGHRS, CDR2 YFSETQ. The V end was cut by 1 base, the J end by 8 bases, with 19 bases between. The CDR3 consists of 16 residues.

J is TRBJ1-5 and V is TRBV2, with D unclear. Germline values: CDR1 SNHLY, CDR2 FYNNEI. The length of the CDR3 is 13 residues. V was trimmed by 1 base and J by 9 bases, leaving 10 bases between them. CDR3 DNA sequence: TGTGCCAGCAGTGAAGGAGGGTCCGGGCCCCAGCATTTT. Its protein is CASSEGGSGPQHF.

The V call is TRBV2, the J call TRBJ2-3; 7 positions match TRBD2. V lost 6 bases to trimming and J lost 1 base; unmatched junction nucleotides: 7. This CDR3 comprises 15 residues. CDR1 is SNHLY, CDR2 FYNNEI, per germline. The CDR3 here is CASSPTSSGTDTQYF. The CDR3 coding sequence is TGTGCCAGCAGCCCGACTAGCTCGGGCACAGATACGCAGTATTTT.

This clone occurred a few times. The chain combines TRBV28 with TRBJ2-3; D unresolved. V lost 2 bases to trimming and J lost 0 bases, with 9 bases between them. Germline-derived CDR1 and CDR2 are MDHEN and SYDVKM. The CDR3 is 15 residues long. DNA for the CDR3: TGTGCCAGCAGTTTACTTGACTGGAGCACAGATACGCAGTATTTT. As protein: CASSLLDWSTDTQYF.

J is TRBJ2-7 and V is TRBV2; D is ambiguous. Between the trimmed V and J ends, which lost 7 bases and 3 bases, there was a span of 7 bases. The CDR3 has 11 residues. Germline CDR1 is SNHLY and CDR2 is FYNNEI. The CDR3 region is CASTDIYEQYF. The CDR3 coding sequence is TGTGCCAGCACCGACATCTACGAGCAGTACTTC.

As for this clone: One end of the junction does not line up with germline, which may come from a read error. The chain carries TRBV14 and TRBJ1-2, with 12 bases lining up with TRBD1. Per the germline V gene, CDR1 is SGHDN and CDR2 is FVKESK. The CDR3 runs to 15 residues. The CDR3 DNA is TGTGCCAGCAGCCAGGGGACAGGGGGCCGGTATGGCTACATCTTC. It specifies CASSQGTGGRYGYIF.

The CDR3 sequence is CAWSVLPGEQYF. The CDR3 DNA reads as TGTGCCTGGAGTGTACTACCGGGCGAGCAGTACTTC. The V and J genes are TRBV30 and TRBJ2-7; unclear D gene. V gave up 0 bases and J gave up 6 bases, with 9 bases separating them. Germline loops: CDR1 GTSNPN, CDR2 SVGIG (reference sequence). The CDR3 extends over 12 amino acids.

The chain joins TRBV27 to TRBJ1-2; 7 bases match TRBD1. Germline assignment: CDR1 MNHEY and CDR2 SMNVEV (reference sequence). The CDR3 sequence is 13 residues long. V was pared by 8 bases and J by 4 bases, with 7 bases of the junction left unmatched. CDR3 in amino acids: CASAGRGVYGYTF. DNA of the CDR3: TGTGCCAGCGCAGGCAGGGGGGTCTATGGCTACACCTTC.

The J gene is TRBJ2-7, the V gene TRBV12-5; perhaps TRBD2 as D (5 bases). V shed 6 bases and J shed 7 bases, with 10 bases lying between them. The CDR3 extends over 11 amino acids. Germline CDR1 and CDR2: LGHNT and FRNRAP. CDR3 DNA: TGTGCTAGTGGACCTGAGCGGGAGCAGTACTTC. Protein: CASGPEREQYF. Based on the CDR3 plus reference TRBV12-5 and TRBJ2-7, the full variable domain is DARVTQTPRHKVTEMGQEVTMRCQPILGHNTVFWYRQTMMQGLELLAYFRNRAPLDDSGMPKDRFSAEMPDATLATLKIQPSEPRDSAVYFCASGPEREQYFGPGTRLTVT.

This clone occurred a few times. The chain is built from TRBV10-2 and TRBJ1-3; possibly TRBD1 for D (5 bases). The CDR3 spans 14 residues. Trimming took off 6 bases at V and 0 bases at J, with 9 bases between the two ends. CDR1 and CDR2 from the germline V gene are WSHSY and SAAADI. Here the CDR3 DNA reads TGCGCCAGCAGGGGGGGGGTCTCTGGAAACACCATATATTTT. Translation gives CASRGGVSGNTIYF.